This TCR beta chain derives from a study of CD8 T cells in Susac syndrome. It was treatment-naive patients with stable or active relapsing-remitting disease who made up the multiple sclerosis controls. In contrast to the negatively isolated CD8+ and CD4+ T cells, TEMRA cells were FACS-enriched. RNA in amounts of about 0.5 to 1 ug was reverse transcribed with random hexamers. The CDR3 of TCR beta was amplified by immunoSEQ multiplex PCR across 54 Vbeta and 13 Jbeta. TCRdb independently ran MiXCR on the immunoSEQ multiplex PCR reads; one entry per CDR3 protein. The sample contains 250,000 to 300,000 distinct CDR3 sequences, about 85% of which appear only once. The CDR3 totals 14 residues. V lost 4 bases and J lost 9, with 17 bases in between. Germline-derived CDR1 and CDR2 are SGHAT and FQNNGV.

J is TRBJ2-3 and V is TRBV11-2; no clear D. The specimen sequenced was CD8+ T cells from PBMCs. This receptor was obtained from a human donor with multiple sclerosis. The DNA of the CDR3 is TGTGCCAGCAGCTCCCTCACACTTCGTCGGACGCAGTATTTT. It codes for CASSSLTLRRTQYF.